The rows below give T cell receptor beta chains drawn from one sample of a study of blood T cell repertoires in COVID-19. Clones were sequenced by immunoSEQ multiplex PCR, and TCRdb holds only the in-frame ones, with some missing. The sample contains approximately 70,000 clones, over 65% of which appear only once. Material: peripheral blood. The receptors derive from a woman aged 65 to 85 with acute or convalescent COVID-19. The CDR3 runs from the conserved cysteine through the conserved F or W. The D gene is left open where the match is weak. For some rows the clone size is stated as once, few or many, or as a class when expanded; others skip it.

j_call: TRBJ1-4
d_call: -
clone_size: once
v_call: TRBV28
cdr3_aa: CASSFGEKLFF
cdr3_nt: TGTGCCAGCAGTTTCGGTGAAAAACTGTTTTTT

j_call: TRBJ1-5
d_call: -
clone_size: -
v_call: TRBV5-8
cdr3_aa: CASSLVAGVQPQHF
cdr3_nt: TGTGCCAGCAGCTTGGTGGCAGGGGTACAGCCCCAGCATTTT

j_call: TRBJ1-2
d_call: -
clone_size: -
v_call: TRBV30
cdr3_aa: CAWRTTGHSIYGYTF
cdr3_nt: TGTGCCTGGAGGACGACGGGACACTCTATCTATGGCTACACCTTC

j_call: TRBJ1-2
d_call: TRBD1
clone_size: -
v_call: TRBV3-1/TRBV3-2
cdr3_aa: CASSSSDRGRGGYTF
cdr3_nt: TGTGCCAGCAGTAGTTCGGACAGGGGGAGAGGTGGCTACACCTTC

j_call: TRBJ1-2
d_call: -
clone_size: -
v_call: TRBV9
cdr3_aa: CASSVGPDRTGDYTF
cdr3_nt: TGTGCCAGCAGCGTGGGCCCCGACAGAACCGGCGACTACACCTTC

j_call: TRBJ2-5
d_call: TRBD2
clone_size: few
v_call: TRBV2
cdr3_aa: CASSRPTGREGETQYF
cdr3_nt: TGTGCCAGCAGTAGACCCACCGGGAGGGAGGGGGAGACCCAGTACTTC

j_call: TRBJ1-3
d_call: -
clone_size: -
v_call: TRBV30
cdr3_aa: CAYATGLAGNTIYF
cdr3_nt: TGTGCCTACGCGACAGGTCTAGCTGGAAACACCATATATTTT

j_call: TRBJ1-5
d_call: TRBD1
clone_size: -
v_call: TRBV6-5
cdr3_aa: CASSRDRGNQPQHF
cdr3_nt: TGTGCCAGCAGCCGCGACAGGGGCAATCAGCCCCAGCATTTT

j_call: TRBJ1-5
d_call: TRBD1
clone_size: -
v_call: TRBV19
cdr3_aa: CASSIGQGAMVGQPQHF
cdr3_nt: TGTGCCAGTAGTATAGGGCAGGGGGCCATGGTCGGTCAGCCCCAGCATTTT

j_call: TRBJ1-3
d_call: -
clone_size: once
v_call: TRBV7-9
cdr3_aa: CASSYIQGSGNTIYF
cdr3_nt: TGTGCCAGCAGCTACATACAGGGATCTGGAAACACCATATATTTT

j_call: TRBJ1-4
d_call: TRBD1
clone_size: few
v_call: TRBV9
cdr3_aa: CASSGTGGLGEKLFF
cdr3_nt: TGTGCCAGCAGCGGAACAGGGGGCCTCGGGGAAAAACTGTTTTTT

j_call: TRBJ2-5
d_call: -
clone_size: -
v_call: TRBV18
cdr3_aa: CASSPLLGETQYF
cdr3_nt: TGTGCCAGCTCACCCTTACTTGGAGAGACCCAGTACTTC

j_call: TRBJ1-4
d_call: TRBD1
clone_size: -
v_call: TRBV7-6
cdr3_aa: CASREGTGRFEKLFF
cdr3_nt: TGTGCCAGCAGAGAAGGGACAGGGCGGTTTGAAAAACTGTTTTTT

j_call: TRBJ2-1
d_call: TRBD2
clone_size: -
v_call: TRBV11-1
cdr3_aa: CASSWESGSSYNEQFF
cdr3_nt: TGTGCCAGCAGCTGGGAAAGCGGGAGCTCCTACAATGAGCAGTTCTTC

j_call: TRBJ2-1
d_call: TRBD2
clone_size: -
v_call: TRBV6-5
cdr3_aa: CASSYRLAGGNNEQFF
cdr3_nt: TGTGCCAGCAGTTACCGACTAGCGGGGGGGAACAATGAGCAGTTCTTC

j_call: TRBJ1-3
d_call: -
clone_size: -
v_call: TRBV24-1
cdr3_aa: CATSDSQGGNTIYF
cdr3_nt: TGTGCCACCAGTGATTCGCAGGGAGGAAACACCATATATTTT

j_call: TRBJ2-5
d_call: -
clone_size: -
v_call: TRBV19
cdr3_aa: CASKVRSAFQETQYF
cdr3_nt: TGTGCCAGTAAGGTGAGGTCCGCTTTCCAAGAGACCCAGTACTTC

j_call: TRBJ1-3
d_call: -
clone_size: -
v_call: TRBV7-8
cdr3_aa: CASSIRKDRPGNTIYF
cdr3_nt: TGTGCCAGCAGTATCCGGAAGGACAGACCTGGAAACACCATATATTTT

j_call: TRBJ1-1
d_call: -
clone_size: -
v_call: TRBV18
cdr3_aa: CASSEEGDTEAFF
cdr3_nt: TGTGCCAGCTCAGAGGAAGGGGACACTGAAGCTTTCTTT

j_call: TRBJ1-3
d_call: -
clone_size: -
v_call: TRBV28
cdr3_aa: CASSLSTGRNTIYF
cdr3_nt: TGTGCCAGCAGTTTAAGCACAGGACGAAACACCATATATTTT

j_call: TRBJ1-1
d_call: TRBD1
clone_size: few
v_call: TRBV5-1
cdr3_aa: CASRPGQGDTEAFF
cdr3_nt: TGCGCCAGCAGACCCGGACAGGGGGACACTGAAGCTTTCTTT

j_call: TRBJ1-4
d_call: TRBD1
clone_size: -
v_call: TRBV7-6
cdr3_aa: CASSLVRPGDRVGKLFF
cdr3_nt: TGTGCCAGCAGCTTAGTACGACCAGGGGACAGGGTTGGGAAACTGTTTTTT

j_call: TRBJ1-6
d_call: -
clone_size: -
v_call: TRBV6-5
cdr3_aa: CASSYSRDSPLHF
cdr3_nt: TGTGCCAGCAGTTACTCGAGGGATTCACCCCTCCACTTT

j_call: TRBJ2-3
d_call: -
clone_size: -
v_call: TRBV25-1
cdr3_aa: CATTAGDTQYF
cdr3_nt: TGTGCCACCACGGCGGGGGATACGCAGTATTTT

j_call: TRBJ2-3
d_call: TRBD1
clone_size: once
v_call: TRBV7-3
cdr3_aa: CASSPDRALTDTQYF
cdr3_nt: TGTGCCAGCAGCCCCGACAGGGCTCTCACAGATACGCAGTATTTT

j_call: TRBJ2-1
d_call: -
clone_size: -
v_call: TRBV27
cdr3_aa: CATGMGAPNEQFF
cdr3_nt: TGTGCCACGGGCATGGGGGCCCCGAATGAGCAGTTCTTC

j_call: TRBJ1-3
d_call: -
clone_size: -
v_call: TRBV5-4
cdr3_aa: CASSLGQNSGNTIYF
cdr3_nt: TGTGCCAGCAGCTTGGGGCAAAACTCTGGAAACACCATATATTTT

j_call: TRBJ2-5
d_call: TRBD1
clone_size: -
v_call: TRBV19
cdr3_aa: CASSMDRGRLETQYF
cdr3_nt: TGTGCCAGTAGTATGGACAGGGGCCGATTGGAGACCCAGTACTTC

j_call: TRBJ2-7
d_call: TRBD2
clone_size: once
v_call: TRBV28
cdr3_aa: CASSSLQGLARTYEQYF
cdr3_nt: TGTGCCAGCAGTTCCCTGCAAGGACTAGCGCGGACCTACGAGCAGTACTTC

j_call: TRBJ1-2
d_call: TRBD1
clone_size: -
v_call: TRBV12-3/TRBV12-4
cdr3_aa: CASSFRTGRGYTF
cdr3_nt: TGTGCCAGCAGTTTCAGGACAGGACGCGGCTACACCTTC

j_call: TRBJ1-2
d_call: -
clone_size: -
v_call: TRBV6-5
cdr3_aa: CASRPEGEPNYGYTF
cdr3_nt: TGTGCCAGCAGGCCAGAGGGGGAGCCTAACTATGGCTACACCTTC

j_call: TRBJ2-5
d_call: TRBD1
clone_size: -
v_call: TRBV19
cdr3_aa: CASSERGRQETQYF
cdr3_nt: TGTGCCAGTAGTGAAAGGGGGCGGCAAGAGACCCAGTACTTC

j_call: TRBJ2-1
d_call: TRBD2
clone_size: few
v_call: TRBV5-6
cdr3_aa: CASRTSGGGYEQFF
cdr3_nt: TGTGCCAGCAGGACTAGCGGGGGAGGGTATGAGCAGTTCTTC

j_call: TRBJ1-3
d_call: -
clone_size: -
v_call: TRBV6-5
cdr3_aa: CASMAGAGNTIYF
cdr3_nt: TGTGCCAGCATGGCAGGTGCTGGAAACACCATATATTTT

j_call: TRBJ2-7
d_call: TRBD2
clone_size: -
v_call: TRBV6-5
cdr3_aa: CASRLGTTQSYEQYF
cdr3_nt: TGTGCCAGCAGACTCGGGACTACCCAGTCCTACGAGCAGTACTTC

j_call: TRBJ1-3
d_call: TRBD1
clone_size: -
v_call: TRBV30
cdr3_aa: CALEQGAGNTIYF
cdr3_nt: TGTGCCCTGGAACAGGGGGCTGGAAACACCATATATTTT

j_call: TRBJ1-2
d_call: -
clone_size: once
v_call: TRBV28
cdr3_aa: CASSSHRDIHGYTF
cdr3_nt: TGTGCCAGCAGTTCTCACAGGGACATTCATGGCTACACCTTC

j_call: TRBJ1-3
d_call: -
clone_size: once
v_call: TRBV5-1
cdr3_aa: CASSLGQPDSGNTIYF
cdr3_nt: TGCGCCAGCAGCTTGGGACAGCCGGATTCTGGAAACACCATATATTTT

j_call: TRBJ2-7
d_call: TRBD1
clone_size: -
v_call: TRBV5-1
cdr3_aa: CASSPGQGGLSYEQYF
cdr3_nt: TGCGCCAGCAGCCCGGGACAGGGGGGCCTCTCCTACGAGCAGTACTTC

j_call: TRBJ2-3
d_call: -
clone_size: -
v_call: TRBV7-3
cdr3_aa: CASSFGTDTQYF
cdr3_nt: TGTGCCAGCAGCTTCGGCACAGATACGCAGTATTTT

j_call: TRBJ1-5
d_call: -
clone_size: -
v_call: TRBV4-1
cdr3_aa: CASSQEQYSNQPQHF
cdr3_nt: TGCGCCAGCAGCCAAGAACAATATAGCAATCAGCCCCAGCATTTT

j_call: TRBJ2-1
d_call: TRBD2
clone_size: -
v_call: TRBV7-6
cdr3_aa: CASSLLAGGTYNEQFF
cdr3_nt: TGTGCCAGCAGCTTACTAGCGGGGGGTACCTACAATGAGCAGTTCTTC

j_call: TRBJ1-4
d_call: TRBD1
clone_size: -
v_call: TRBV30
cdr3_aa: CAWSNRGQEKLFF
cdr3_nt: TGTGCCTGGAGTAACAGGGGGCAGGAAAAACTGTTTTTT

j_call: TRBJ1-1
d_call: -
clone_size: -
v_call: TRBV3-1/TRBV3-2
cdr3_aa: CASSPKILGTGGTEAFF
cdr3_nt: TGTGCCAGCAGCCCCAAGATATTGGGTACCGGGGGCACTGAAGCTTTCTTT

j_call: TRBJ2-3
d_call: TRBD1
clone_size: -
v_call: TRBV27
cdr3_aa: CASSLTGIRTDTQYF
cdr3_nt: TGTGCCAGCAGTTTGACAGGGATTAGAACAGATACGCAGTATTTT

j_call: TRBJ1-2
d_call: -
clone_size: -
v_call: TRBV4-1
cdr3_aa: CASSHVVSHF
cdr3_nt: TGCGCCAGCAGCCACGTCGTGAGTCATTTC

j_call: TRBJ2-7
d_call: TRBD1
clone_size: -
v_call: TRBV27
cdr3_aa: CASTGGPYEQYF
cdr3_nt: TGTGCCAGTACAGGGGGACCCTACGAGCAGTACTTC

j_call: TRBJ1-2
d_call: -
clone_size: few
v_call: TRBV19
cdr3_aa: CASSIPANYGYTF
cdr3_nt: TGTGCCAGTAGTATCCCAGCTAACTATGGCTACACCTTC